The following is a T cell receptor (beta chain) sequence with its context. Original analysis: By means of reference gene primer amplification, nucleated cell counts were estimated. This table comes from immunoSEQ multiplex PCR, and its TCRdb copy is limited to in-frame clones, with some not included. D and trimming were read from the DNA, whereas the V and J calls and clone size are those reported in that table. The data show some 390,000 clones, around 91% seen once. The data stem from a study of blood T cell repertoires in COVID-19. Across the whole study: The United States, Italy and Spain supplied acute and convalescent COVID-19 samples.

The CDR3 is 15 amino acids. V was clipped by 2 bases and J by 6 bases; unmatched bases: 12. Germline V lookup: CDR1 SQVTM, CDR2 ANQGSEA. The clonotype originates from a woman in her thirties or forties with COVID-19, enrolled during active disease. This rearrangement joins TRBV29-1 to TRBJ2-7; TRBD1 agrees at 8 bases. The sequencing sample was made of peripheral blood. CDR3 nucleotide sequence: TGCAGCGTTGAAAGAGGAGGACAGGGCTGGGGCGAGCAGTACTTC. Its translation is CSVERGGQGWGEQYF.